Listed below are T cell receptor beta chains from one sample, sequenced in a study of a mutant IDH1 vaccine in newly diagnosed glioma. Repertoires were generated with immunoSEQ multiplex PCR, while TCRdb's copy carries only in-frame clones and drops some. The sample contains 50,000 or so clones, approximately 88% of which appear only once. These receptors have no identified antigens. The sequencing here drew on PBMCs, taken from a glioma patient whose treatment included an IDH1 peptide vaccine. The source is a woman aged 25 to 39 with glioma. Some clones in this sample may be carry-over from other donors' samples. Each CDR3 is given with its conserved first and last residue. Fields, in order: clone size, V gene, D gene, CDR3 length, J gene, CDR3 DNA, CDR3 protein. D genes are given only for firm matches. For some rows the clone size is stated as once, few or many, or as a class when expanded; others skip it.

NA	TRBV5-5	TRBD1	14	TRBJ1-2	TGTGCCAGCAGCTTGACCGGACAGGGGCAAGGCTACACCTTC	CASSLTGQGQGYTF
NA	TRBV9	NA	13	TRBJ2-1	TGTGCCAGCAGCGGGGGACCCTACAATGAGCAGTTCTTC	CASSGGPYNEQFF
NA	TRBV5-1	TRBD1	15	TRBJ2-7	TGCGCCAGCAGCCCCGACAGGGGATCGGCCTACGAGCAGTACTTC	CASSPDRGSAYEQYF
NA	TRBV11-3	TRBD2	14	TRBJ2-1	TGTGCCAGCAGCCCCGCCTTAGCGGGAAGGGAGCAGTTCTTC	CASSPALAGREQFF
NA	TRBV5-1	NA	15	TRBJ2-7	TGCGCCAGCAGCCTACGGGACTCCAGCTCCTACGAGCAGTACTTC	CASSLRDSSSYEQYF
NA	TRBV30	NA	14	TRBJ2-2	TGTGCCTGGCTGACCTTGAGGAGCACCGGGGAGCTGTTTTTT	CAWLTLRSTGELFF
few	TRBV2	NA	13	TRBJ1-5	TGTGCCAGCGTGGGGAATTCGGGCCAGCCCCAGCATTTT	CASVGNSGQPQHF
once	TRBV23-1	NA	17	TRBJ2-4	TGCGCCAGCAGTCAATCGGGGAAGGGACGCGCCAAAAACATTCAGTACTTC	CASSQSGKGRAKNIQYF
NA	TRBV2	NA	15	TRBJ2-2	TGTGCCAGCAGTGTACGGACAGTCAACACCGGGGAGCTGTTTTTT	CASSVRTVNTGELFF
once	TRBV15	NA	15	TRBJ2-2	TGTGCCACCAGCAGAGATTGGGGTAACACCGGGGAGCTGTTTTTT	CATSRDWGNTGELFF
NA	TRBV27	NA	15	TRBJ2-7	TGTGCCAGCAGTTTATGGCCGCGGGTTCGGAGTGAGCAGTACTTC	CASSLWPRVRSEQYF
NA	TRBV21-1	NA	17	TRBJ1-5	TGTGCCAGCAGCAAAGATCCGGTTTTCGATAGCAATCAGCCCCAGCATTTT	CASSKDPVFDSNQPQHF
NA	TRBV7-6	NA	15	TRBJ1-1	TGTGCCAGCACCGCGTCCGGGGACGGGGACACTGAAGCTTTCTTT	CASTASGDGDTEAFF
NA	TRBV2	NA	18	TRBJ2-1	TGTGCCAGCAGTGATATTCTCTACTATCCTCCCGAGATGGGTGAGCAGTTCTTC	CASSDILYYPPEMGEQFF
NA	TRBV29-1	NA	13	TRBJ2-7	TGCAGCGTTGGGACTTCACGCTCCTACGAGCAGTACTTC	CSVGTSRSYEQYF